Listed below are T cell receptor beta chains from one sample, sequenced in a study of T-cell memory formation after mild COVID-19. TCRdb re-called the 5' RACE reads with MiXCR, one entry per CDR3 protein. The table shows approximately 450,000 distinct CDR3 sequences, with 15% to 20% occurring only once. The sequenced material came from PBMCs or a T cell subset sorted from them (not recorded which). These receptors all stem from an adult woman who had mild COVID-19 (a few samples of this study predate the infection). Cell type and time point are not known. CDR3s include the opening cysteine and the closing phenylalanine or tryptophan. Each record gives: V gene, CDR3 length, CDR3 protein.

v_call: TRBV4-3
cdr3_length: 14
cdr3_aa: CASSRGAGTYEQYF

v_call: TRBV19
cdr3_length: 14
cdr3_aa: CASTRTGERQPQHF

v_call: TRBV18
cdr3_length: 18
cdr3_aa: CASSPPVLEPFSYNEQFF

v_call: TRBV29-1
cdr3_length: 15
cdr3_aa: CSVRTGTGNTGELFF

v_call: TRBV30
cdr3_length: 11
cdr3_aa: CAWGLTYEQYF

v_call: TRBV24-1
cdr3_length: 16
cdr3_aa: CATSEPRVDGANVLTF

v_call: TRBV29-1
cdr3_length: 14
cdr3_aa: CSVTAYGTLTEAFF

v_call: TRBV7-6
cdr3_length: 17
cdr3_aa: CASSLEARLSRIDEQFF

v_call: TRBV19
cdr3_length: 15
cdr3_aa: CASSTATTYTGELFF

v_call: TRBV14
cdr3_length: 16
cdr3_aa: CASSQNFARGADTQYF

v_call: TRBV10-3
cdr3_length: 12
cdr3_aa: CATRTGGQPQHF

v_call: TRBV6-1
cdr3_length: 19
cdr3_aa: CASSRTSGRSLSGANVLTF

v_call: TRBV5-1
cdr3_length: 14
cdr3_aa: CASSLVLAGVEQFF

v_call: TRBV24-1
cdr3_length: 11
cdr3_aa: CATSDFDEQFF

v_call: TRBV20-1
cdr3_length: 14
cdr3_aa: CSTDGTGAFNGYTF

v_call: TRBV3-1
cdr3_length: 16
cdr3_aa: CASSQEGEQGLWEAFF

v_call: TRBV5-1
cdr3_length: 15
cdr3_aa: CASSSGGVWTDTQYF

v_call: TRBV9
cdr3_length: 16
cdr3_aa: CASSVVGQGAPDGYTF

v_call: TRBV6-1
cdr3_length: 14
cdr3_aa: CASNLREVRAEAFF

v_call: TRBV20-1
cdr3_length: 15
cdr3_aa: CSARESGGIAYEQYF

v_call: TRBV6-5
cdr3_length: 15
cdr3_aa: CASSYGGGPTDTQYF

v_call: TRBV24-1
cdr3_length: 15
cdr3_aa: CATSDRDRYTDTQYF

v_call: TRBV6-2/TRBV6-3
cdr3_length: 12
cdr3_aa: CASAGSSHEQYF

v_call: TRBV7-8
cdr3_length: 16
cdr3_aa: CASSDPLGLKGTEAFF

v_call: TRBV19
cdr3_length: 17
cdr3_aa: CASSIVRGDSGANVLTF

v_call: TRBV13
cdr3_length: 13
cdr3_aa: CASSSTGLGGYTF

v_call: TRBV30
cdr3_length: 13
cdr3_aa: CAWSSGVRDTQYF

v_call: TRBV12-3/TRBV12-4
cdr3_length: 13
cdr3_aa: CASSRLLDNEQFF

v_call: TRBV20-1
cdr3_length: 13
cdr3_aa: CSARGTGRNEQFF

v_call: TRBV6-6
cdr3_length: 15
cdr3_aa: CASRNLAGGSYEQYF

v_call: TRBV24-1
cdr3_length: 17
cdr3_aa: CATSDRTGESSYNEQFF

v_call: TRBV29-1
cdr3_length: 10
cdr3_aa: CSVGEQSPFF

v_call: TRBV18
cdr3_length: 16
cdr3_aa: CASSNQKGSSRGEQFF

v_call: TRBV5-1
cdr3_length: 18
cdr3_aa: CASSFYFLAATRGDEQFF

v_call: TRBV10-3
cdr3_length: 15
cdr3_aa: CAISETAGGYNEQFF

v_call: TRBV6-6
cdr3_length: 15
cdr3_aa: CASSYSRDSNQPQHF

v_call: TRBV7-7
cdr3_length: 15
cdr3_aa: CASGSGTSATDTQYF

v_call: TRBV27
cdr3_length: 13
cdr3_aa: CASSFRTTYEQYF

v_call: TRBV20-1
cdr3_length: 11
cdr3_aa: CSARAGTEAFF

v_call: TRBV7-9
cdr3_length: 14
cdr3_aa: CASSLEGGPQPQHF

v_call: TRBV7-6
cdr3_length: 16
cdr3_aa: CASSLGGASGQDEQYF

v_call: TRBV9
cdr3_length: 16
cdr3_aa: CASSLGDRTTKETQYF

v_call: TRBV12-3/TRBV12-4
cdr3_length: 15
cdr3_aa: CASSRGQGPVETQYF

v_call: TRBV12-3/TRBV12-4
cdr3_length: 13
cdr3_aa: CASSLTASYEQYF

v_call: TRBV7-9
cdr3_length: 15
cdr3_aa: CASSPWDRAQETQYF

v_call: TRBV5-4
cdr3_length: 19
cdr3_aa: CASSPEAEGGTQRTDTQYF

v_call: TRBV5-1
cdr3_length: 14
cdr3_aa: CASSGTGSPGEQYF

v_call: TRBV12-3/TRBV12-4
cdr3_length: 16
cdr3_aa: CASSLAPGSRGDEQYF